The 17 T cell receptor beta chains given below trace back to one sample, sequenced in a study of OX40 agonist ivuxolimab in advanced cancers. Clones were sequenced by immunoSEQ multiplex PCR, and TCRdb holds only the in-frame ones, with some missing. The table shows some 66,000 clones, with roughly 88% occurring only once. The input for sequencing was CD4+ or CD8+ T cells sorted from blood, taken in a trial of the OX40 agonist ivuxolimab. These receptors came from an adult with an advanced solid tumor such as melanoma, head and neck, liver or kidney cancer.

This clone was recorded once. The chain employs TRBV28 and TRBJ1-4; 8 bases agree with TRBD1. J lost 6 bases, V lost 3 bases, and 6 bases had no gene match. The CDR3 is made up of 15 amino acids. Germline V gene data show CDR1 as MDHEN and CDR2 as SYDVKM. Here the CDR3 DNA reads TGTGCCAGCAGTTTGGAACAGGGGGTTCATGAAAAACTGTTTTTT. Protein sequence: CASSLEQGVHEKLFF.

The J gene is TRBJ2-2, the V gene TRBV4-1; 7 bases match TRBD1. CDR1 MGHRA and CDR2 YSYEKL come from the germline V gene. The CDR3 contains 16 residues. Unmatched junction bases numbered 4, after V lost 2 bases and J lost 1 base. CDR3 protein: CASSQPGTENTGELFF. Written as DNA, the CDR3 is TGCGCCAGCAGCCAACCTGGGACAGAGAACACCGGGGAGCTGTTTTTT.

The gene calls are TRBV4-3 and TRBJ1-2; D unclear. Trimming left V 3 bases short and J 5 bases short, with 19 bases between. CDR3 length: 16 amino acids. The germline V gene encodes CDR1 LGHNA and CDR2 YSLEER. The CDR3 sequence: CASSQGAGISGYGYTF. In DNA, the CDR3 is TGCGCCAGCAGCCAGGGTGCCGGGATTTCTGGTTATGGCTACACCTTC.

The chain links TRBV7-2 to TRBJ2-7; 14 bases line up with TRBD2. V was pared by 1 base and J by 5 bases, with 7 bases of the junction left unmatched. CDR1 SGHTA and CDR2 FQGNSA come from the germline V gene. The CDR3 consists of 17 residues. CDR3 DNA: TGTGCCAGCAGCTTAGGGGGACTAGCGGGAGAACCCCACGAGCAGTACTTC. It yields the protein CASSLGGLAGEPHEQYF.

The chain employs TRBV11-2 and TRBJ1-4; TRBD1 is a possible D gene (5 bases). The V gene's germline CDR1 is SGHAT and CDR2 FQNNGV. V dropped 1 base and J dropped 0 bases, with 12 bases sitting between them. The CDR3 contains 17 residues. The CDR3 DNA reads TGTGCCAGCAGCTTAGTACCTGACAGTGCAACTAATGAAAAACTGTTTTTT. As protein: CASSLVPDSATNEKLFF.

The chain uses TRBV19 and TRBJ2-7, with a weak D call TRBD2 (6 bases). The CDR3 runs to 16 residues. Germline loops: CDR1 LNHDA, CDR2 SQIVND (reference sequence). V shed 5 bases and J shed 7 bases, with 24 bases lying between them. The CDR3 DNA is TGTGCCAGTAGTGGCACCTCCGGGACTTTCCCTAAGGAGCAGTACTTC. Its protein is CASSGTSGTFPKEQYF.

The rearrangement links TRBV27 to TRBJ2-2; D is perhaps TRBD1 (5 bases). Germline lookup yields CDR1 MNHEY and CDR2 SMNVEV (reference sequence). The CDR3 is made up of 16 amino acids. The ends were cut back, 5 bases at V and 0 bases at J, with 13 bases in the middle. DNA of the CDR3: TGTGCCAGCAGTATGACAGTAAGATCGAACACCGGGGAGCTGTTTTTT. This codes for CASSMTVRSNTGELFF.

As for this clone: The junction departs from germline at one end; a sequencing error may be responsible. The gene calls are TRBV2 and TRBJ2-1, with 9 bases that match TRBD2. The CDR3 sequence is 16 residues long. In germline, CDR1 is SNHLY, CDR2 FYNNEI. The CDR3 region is CASREGLASNYNEQFF. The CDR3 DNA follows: TGTGCCAGCAGGGAAGGACTAGCGAGTAACTACAATGAGCAGTTCTTC. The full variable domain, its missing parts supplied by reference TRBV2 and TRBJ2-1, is EPEVTQTPSHQVTQMGQEVILRCVPISNHLYFYWYRQILGQKVEFLVSFYNNEISEKSEIFDDQFSVERPDGSNFTLKIRSTKLEDSAMYFCASREGLASNYNEQFFGPGTRLTVL.

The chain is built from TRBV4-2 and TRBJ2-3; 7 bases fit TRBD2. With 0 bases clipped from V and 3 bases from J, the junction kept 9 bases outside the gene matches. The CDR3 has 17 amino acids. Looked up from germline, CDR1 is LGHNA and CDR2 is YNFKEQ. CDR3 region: CASSQDGTNLGTDTQYF. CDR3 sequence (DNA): TGTGCCAGCAGCCAAGACGGGACTAATCTAGGGACAGATACGCAGTATTTT.

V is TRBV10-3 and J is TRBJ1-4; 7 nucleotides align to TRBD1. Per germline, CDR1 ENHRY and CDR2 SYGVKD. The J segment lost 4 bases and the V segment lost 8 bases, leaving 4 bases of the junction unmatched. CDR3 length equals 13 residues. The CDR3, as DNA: TGTGCCATCGCCGGGACAGATAATGAAAAACTGTTTTTT. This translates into CAIAGTDNEKLFF.

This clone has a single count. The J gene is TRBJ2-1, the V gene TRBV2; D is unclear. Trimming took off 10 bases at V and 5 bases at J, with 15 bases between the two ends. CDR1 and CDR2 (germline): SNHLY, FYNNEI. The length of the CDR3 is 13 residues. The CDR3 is CATRMLENNEQFF. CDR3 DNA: TGTGCCACCCGGATGTTGGAGAACAATGAGCAGTTCTTC.

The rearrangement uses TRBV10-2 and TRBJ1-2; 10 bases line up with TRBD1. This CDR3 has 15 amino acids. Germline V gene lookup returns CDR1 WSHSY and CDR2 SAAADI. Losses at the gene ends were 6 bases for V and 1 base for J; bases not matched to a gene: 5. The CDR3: CASSGDRGVNYGYTF. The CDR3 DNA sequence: TGCGCCAGCAGCGGGGACAGGGGTGTTAACTATGGCTACACCTTC.

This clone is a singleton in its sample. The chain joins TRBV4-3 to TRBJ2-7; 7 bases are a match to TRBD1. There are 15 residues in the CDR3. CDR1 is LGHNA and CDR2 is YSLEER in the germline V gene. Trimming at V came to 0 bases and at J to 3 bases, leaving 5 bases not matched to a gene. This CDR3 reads CASSQDPRQGYEQYF. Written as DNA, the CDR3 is TGCGCCAGCAGCCAAGATCCAAGACAGGGCTACGAGCAGTACTTC.

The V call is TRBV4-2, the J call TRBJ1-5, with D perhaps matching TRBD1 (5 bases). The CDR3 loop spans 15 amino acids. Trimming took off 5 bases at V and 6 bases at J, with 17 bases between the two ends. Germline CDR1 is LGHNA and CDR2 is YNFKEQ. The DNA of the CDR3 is TGTGCCAGCAGCTCGGGACTACGGGGAGGTCAGCCCCAGCATTTT. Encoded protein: CASSSGLRGGQPQHF.

CDR3 sequence (DNA): TGTGCCAGCAGCTTCCCGGGGGAGACCCAGTACTTC. It translates to CASSFPGETQYF. The chain uses TRBV5-6 and TRBJ2-5; D might be TRBD2 (5 bases). The V end was cut by 2 bases, the J end by 5 bases, with 7 bases between. Germline V CDR1 and CDR2: SGHDT, YYEEEE. The CDR3 extends over 12 amino acids.

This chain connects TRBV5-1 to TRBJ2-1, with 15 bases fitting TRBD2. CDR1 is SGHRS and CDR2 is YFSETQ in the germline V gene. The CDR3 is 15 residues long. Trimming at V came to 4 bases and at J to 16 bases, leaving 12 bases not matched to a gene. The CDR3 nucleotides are TGCGCCAGCAGCCCTGGACTAGCGGGAGGGCCGGTTTCCTTCTTC. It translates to CASSPGLAGGPVSFF.

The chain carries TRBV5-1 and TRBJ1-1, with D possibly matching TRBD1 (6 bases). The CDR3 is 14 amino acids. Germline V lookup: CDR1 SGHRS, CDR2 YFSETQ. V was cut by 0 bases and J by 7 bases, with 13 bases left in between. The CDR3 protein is CASSLGTAKNEAFF. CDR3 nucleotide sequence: TGCGCCAGCAGCTTGGGGACAGCCAAAAATGAAGCTTTCTTT.